This T cell receptor (beta chain) emerged from a study of beta chain features in type 1 diabetes. Points from the study as a whole: In every one of the four CD4+ subsets, TCRB CDR3s were moderately but significantly shorter in Type 1 diabetes patients. Reads derived from cDNA could over-represent cells showing high TCR expression.

The collection from each donor was one heparinised blood draw averaging approximately 110 mL. CD4+ cells of the naive, central memory, regulatory and stem cell-like memory types were sorted via CD45RO/CCR7/CD25/CD127/CD95/CD27. Expressed TCRB transcripts got sequenced, as all isolated RNA was reverse transcribed. TCRdb's table, derived via immunoSEQ multiplex PCR, lists solely in-frame clones and lacks some. The sample holds 600,000 to 700,000 clones, 9.5% to 15% seen once. Regarding this clone: Its antigen is still unknown.

The CDR3 covers 11 residues. The V gene lost 3 bases and the J gene lost 8 bases, with 10 bases spanning the gap. CDR1 DFQATT and CDR2 SNEGSKA come from the germline V gene (reference sequence). The chain employs TRBV20-1 and TRBJ1-2; D uncertain. This clonotype originated in a man between 25 and 39 years old with type 1 diabetes. Sequenced material: naive CD4+ T cells from blood. CDR3 sequence: CSASREGGYTF. CDR3 in DNA: TGCAGTGCTAGCAGAGAAGGAGGCTACACCTTC.